This T cell receptor beta chain was sequenced during a study of T cells after yellow fever vaccination. Study-wide background: It was SMART-Seq v4 Ultra Low Input that prepared the fractions with low cell numbers.

Study-level results: A faster peak, day 5 versus 15, was reached by the weaker secondary response. Most clones from primary vaccination were detected again post-booster (around 95% CD4, 70% to 90% CD8).

Only a few counts were recorded for this clonotype. Its cognate antigen is unknown. Synthesis of TCR cDNA relied on 5'RACE template switching, which attached a universal primer site and UMIs. TCRdb called the 5' RACE reads again in MiXCR, with one record for every CDR3 protein. The data hold 450,000 to 600,000 distinct CDR3 sequences, with 13% observed a single time. The CDR3 has 17 residues. Trimming took 4 bases from V and 3 from J; bases not matched to a gene: 11. Germline CDR1 and CDR2: DFQATT and SNEGSKA (reference sequence). Here the sequenced sample was PBMCs, taken on the day of the yellow fever booster vaccination. The genes are TRBV20-1 and TRBJ2-2; the match to TRBD2 covers 10 bases. The source is a man under 40 who received the YFV17D yellow fever vaccine. CDR3 nucleotides: TGCAGTGCTACACGAGCGGGAGGGCCGTTTTACACCGGGGAGCTGTTTTTT. Translating it yields CSATRAGGPFYTGELFF.